This T cell receptor beta chain appears in the sequencing data of a study of blood T cell repertoires in COVID-19. Study summary: Specimens from acute and convalescent COVID-19 originated in the United States, Italy and Spain. PBMCs, B-cell-depleted T cells, or T cells were the source of the cDNA or gDNA that made up the material.

Looked up from germline, CDR1 is MNHEY and CDR2 is SMNVEV (reference sequence). With V trimmed by 5 bases and J by 5 bases, 9 bases remained unmatched. This CDR3 region has 15 residues. Using immunoSEQ multiplex PCR, the repertoire was profiled, and TCRdb retains in-frame clones only, with some absent. The table lists 130,000 to 150,000 clones, around 81% of them singletons. The source material was peripheral blood. The rearrangement joins TRBV27 to TRBJ1-3; 7 bases agree with TRBD1. This sequence originates from a man between 60 and 75 years old with active or convalescent COVID-19. The CDR3 here is CASSETGAGRNTIYF. The CDR3 DNA is TGTGCCAGCAGTGAAACAGGGGCAGGGCGAAACACCATATATTTT.